This record looks at one T cell receptor (beta chain) sequence and its context. The data originate from a study of blood T cell repertoires in COVID-19. Looking at the study overall: Specimens from acute and convalescent COVID-19 originated in the United States, Italy and Spain. Sources were T cells, B-cell-depleted T cells, or PBMCs; the material itself was cDNA or gDNA.

Original data processing: Amplification with reference gene primers provided the estimates of nucleated cell counts. The assay was immunoSEQ multiplex PCR, and TCRdb's table has in-frame clones only and misses some. The V and J calls and clone size were taken over from that table, and D and trimming were inferred from the DNA. The table has some 340,000 clones, approximately 81% seen once. Trimming removed 7 bases from V and 0 bases from J, with 15 bases in between. Germline V gene data show CDR1 as LNHDA and CDR2 as SQIVND (reference sequence). CDR3 length: 15 residues. The TCR sequence derives from a woman under 30 with acute or convalescent COVID-19. The sequenced material came from peripheral blood. The rearrangement uses TRBV19 and TRBJ1-2; D is possibly TRBD1 (5 bases). CDR3 region: CASTSAQGSNYGYTF. The CDR3 region has the DNA TGTGCCAGTACGAGTGCCCAGGGTTCTAACTATGGCTACACCTTC.